The rows below give T cell receptor beta chains drawn from one sample of a study of monozygotic twins with inflammatory bowel disease. No DNA is given; TCRdb re-called the 5' RACE reads and lists each CDR3 protein once. The sample spans about 300,000 distinct CDR3 sequences; the ten largest clones claim approximately 5.9%. The material sequenced was blood. The receptors stem from a human donor with ulcerative colitis or Crohn's disease, or a healthy co-twin of an affected twin (not recorded which). Both conserved end residues are part of each CDR3. The order of the fields is V gene, J gene, CDR3 protein.

TRBV20-1,TRBJ1-6,CSATAVTGSPLHF
TRBV18,TRBJ2-3,CASSHNTGTDTQYF
TRBV6-2/TRBV6-3,TRBJ2-5,CASSGYGTAGRETQYF
TRBV18,TRBJ1-2,CASSPPNKGHLNYGYTF
TRBV10-2,TRBJ1-6,CASTWSSSYNSPLHF
TRBV9,TRBJ2-5,CASSVTAGGQETQYF
TRBV6-2/TRBV6-3,TRBJ2-6,CASSWTGEMWTSGANVLTF
TRBV28,TRBJ2-7,CASSLYRSRDEQYF
TRBV28,TRBJ1-6,CASSSQLMTGGPRPLHF
TRBV12-3/TRBV12-4,TRBJ2-3,CASSPWGGGSPDTQYF
TRBV20-1,TRBJ2-2,CSAETSGGPTGELFF
TRBV28,TRBJ2-2,CASSPGTRSPGELFF
TRBV12-3/TRBV12-4,TRBJ2-7,CASSSGTPTYEQYF
TRBV18,TRBJ2-3,CASSPPPSGITDTQYF
TRBV3-1,TRBJ2-5,CASLRGDETQYF
TRBV18,TRBJ2-7,CASSPSDSDVKQYF
TRBV7-2,TRBJ2-7,CASSPSAGTVYYEQYF
TRBV4-3,TRBJ2-3,CASSPTGESTDTQYF
TRBV12-3/TRBV12-4,TRBJ2-1,CASSRSGGAREQFF
TRBV15,TRBJ2-1,CATSEGETLDEQFF
TRBV12-3/TRBV12-4,TRBJ2-2,CASSSRGGPNTGELFF
TRBV7-6,TRBJ1-1,CASSLEVDTEAFF
TRBV14,TRBJ2-4,CASSPDAGSSSSKNIQYF
TRBV20-1,TRBJ2-1,CSASQAGAPLQFF
TRBV4-3,TRBJ2-2,CASSQGTDNTGELFF
TRBV12-3/TRBV12-4,TRBJ2-7,CASRQGNTYEQYF
TRBV9,TRBJ2-7,CASSAYGGDYEQYF
TRBV11-2,TRBJ2-3,CASSFSGASTDTQYF
TRBV4-2,TRBJ2-1,CASSPIISGRSDNEQFF
TRBV5-1,TRBJ1-6,CASGRGDNSPLHF
TRBV5-1,TRBJ1-6,CASSTGPGGSSPLHF
TRBV30,TRBJ1-2,CAWSFGRVEGYTF
TRBV12-3/TRBV12-4,TRBJ2-7,CASSLGGKTYEQYF
TRBV18,TRBJ2-5,CASSPQGGETQYF
TRBV25-1,TRBJ2-3,CASSAGGQGADTQYF
TRBV5-4,TRBJ2-3,CASSRASGGGPDTQYF
TRBV20-1,TRBJ1-1,CSALTRGPRKRHTEAFF
TRBV11-2,TRBJ1-1,CASSQQWNTEAFF